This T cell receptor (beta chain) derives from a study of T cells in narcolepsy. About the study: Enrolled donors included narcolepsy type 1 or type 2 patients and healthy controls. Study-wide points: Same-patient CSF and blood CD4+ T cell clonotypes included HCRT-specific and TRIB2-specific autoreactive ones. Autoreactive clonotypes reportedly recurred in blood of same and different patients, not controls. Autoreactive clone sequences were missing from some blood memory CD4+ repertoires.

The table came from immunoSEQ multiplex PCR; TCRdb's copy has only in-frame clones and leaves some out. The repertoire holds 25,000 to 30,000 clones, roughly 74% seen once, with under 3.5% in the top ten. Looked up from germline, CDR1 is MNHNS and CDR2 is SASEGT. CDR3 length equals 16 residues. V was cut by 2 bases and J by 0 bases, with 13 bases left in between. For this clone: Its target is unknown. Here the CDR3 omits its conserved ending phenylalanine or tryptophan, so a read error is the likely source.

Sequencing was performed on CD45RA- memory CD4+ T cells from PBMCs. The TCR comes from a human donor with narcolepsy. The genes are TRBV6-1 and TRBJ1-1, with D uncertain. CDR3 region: CASSEQLATLNTEAFL. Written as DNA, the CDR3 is TGTGCCAGCAGTGAACAGTTAGCGACCTTGAACACTGAAGCTTTCCTT.